This TCR beta chain was recorded in a study of technical replicates of blood from a handful of donors. V lost 4 bases, J lost 2 bases, and 12 bases lay in between. Germline assignment: CDR1 SGHNT and CDR2 YYREEE (reference sequence). The length of the CDR3 is 14 residues. The method was immunoSEQ multiplex PCR; TCRdb's version includes in-frame clones alone and lacks a portion of them. The table records tens of thousands of clones, more than 85% of them present only once. The sample consisted of T cells isolated from PBMCs. The TCR comes from a human donor in good health. The chain combines TRBV5-4 with TRBJ1-1; perhaps TRBD1 as D (6 bases). The CDR3 DNA follows: TGTGCCAGCAGCCACGGACAGATAAACACTGAAGCTTTCTTT. Its protein product is CASSHGQINTEAFF.